This TCR beta chain was captured in a study of blood T cells in healthy people across ages. Of note for this clonotype: The antigen remains undetermined.

Study outcomes and limitations: Researchers report that TCR beta diversity correlated strongly with naive T cell percentage.

There are 14 residues in the CDR3. Germline V CDR1 and CDR2: MNHEY, SMNVEV (reference sequence). V gave up 4 bases and J gave up 6 bases, with 13 bases separating them. A sample-barcoded 5' primer and a J-beta primer mix were used in a second PCR of roughly 7 to 12 cycles. Every single cDNA molecule received a tag from a template-switch adaptor with 12 random nucleotides. Paired-end reads containing CDR3 totaled no fewer than 2.5 million for each sample. TCRdb re-called the 5' RACE reads with MiXCR, one entry per CDR3 protein. Of about a million distinct CDR3 sequences listed, roughly 50% are singletons.

The V and J genes are TRBV27 and TRBJ2-1; the D gene could be TRBD1 or TRBD2 (5 bases each). Sequencing was done on a sample of blood. The origin of this receptor is a man aged 30 to 39 in good health. CDR3 DNA sequence: TGTGCCAGCAGTTCCGAGGGGTCTGGCAATGAGCAGTTCTTC. It specifies CASSSEGSGNEQFF.